Following are 25 T cell receptor beta chains from one sample sequenced in a study of radiation and T cells in renal cell carcinoma. Repertoires were generated with immunoSEQ multiplex PCR, while TCRdb's copy carries only in-frame clones and drops some. Of about 140,000 clones listed, 83% were seen once; the top ten hold roughly 23%. This sample's time point: baseline pretreatment blood. Treatment described: 15 Gy SBRT to primary tumor, nephrectomy 4 weeks later. Specimen: blood, collected from a patient whose treatment included radiotherapy and nephrectomy. The receptors derive from a woman between 45 and 60 years old with renal cell carcinoma.

The rearrangement joins TRBV25-1 to TRBJ2-3; no definite D call. The V and J ends lost 1 base and 2 bases respectively, with 13 bases between them. The germline gives CDR1 MGHDK, CDR2 SYGVNS. This CDR3 comprises 16 residues. CDR3 DNA: TGTGCCAGCAGTGAATTCGGCTGGGATGACACAGATACGCAGTATTTT. As protein: CASSEFGWDDTDTQYF.

This clone was detected a few times. This chain links TRBV27 with TRBJ2-1; D may be TRBD1 (5 bases). The CDR3 runs 14 residues. V gave up 7 bases and J gave up 6 bases, with 16 bases separating them. In germline, CDR1 is MNHEY, CDR2 SMNVEV (reference sequence). In DNA form, the CDR3 reads TGTGCCAGCACCACAATGGGGCGGAGCAATGAGCAGTTCTTC. Translation: CASTTMGRSNEQFF.

J is TRBJ1-4 and V is TRBV4-3; tentatively, D is TRBD1 (5 bases). This CDR3 is built from 16 residues. Germline V gene sequence: CDR1 LGHNA, CDR2 YSLEER. Deletions cut 3 bases from V and 6 bases from J, with 17 bases between. The DNA for the CDR3 is TGCGCCAGCAGCCAGGTCGGGCAGGGAGAGGATGAAAAACTGTTTTTT. Translated, it gives CASSQVGQGEDEKLFF.

The chain links TRBV9 to TRBJ2-2; D gene uncertain. Germline-derived CDR1 and CDR2 are SGDLS and YYNGEE. Trimming stripped 6 bases from V and 3 bases from J, with 12 bases between. The CDR3 contains 14 residues. CDR3 nucleotide sequence: TGTGCCAGCACTCAGACACCTTACACCGGGGAGCTGTTTTTT. Amino acid sequence: CASTQTPYTGELFF.

The genes are TRBV7-2 and TRBJ2-1, with TRBD1 matching 10 bases. This CDR3 contains 16 residues. Per germline, CDR1 SGHTA and CDR2 FQGNSA. J was trimmed by 6 bases and V by 2 bases; bases with no gene match: 7. As DNA, the CDR3 is TGTGCCAGCAGCTTATCTCCGGACAGGGGGGGCAATGAGCAGTTCTTC. Translated, it gives CASSLSPDRGGNEQFF.

This clone has a handful of counts. J is TRBJ2-7 and V is TRBV29-1; possible D gene TRBD1, 6 bases. This CDR3 comprises 12 residues. Per germline, CDR1 SQVTM and CDR2 ANQGSEA. The V gene lost 4 bases and the J gene lost 3 bases, with 10 bases spanning the gap. The chain's CDR3 is CSVGQAFYEQYF. CDR3 DNA sequence: TGCAGCGTTGGACAGGCATTCTACGAGCAGTACTTC.

The chain uses TRBV7-2 and TRBJ2-5; 12 bases line up with TRBD2. The CDR3 sequence is 15 residues long. Trimming took 5 bases from V and 2 from J; bases not matched to a gene: 3. CDR1 is SGHTA, CDR2 FQGNSA, per germline. The CDR3 region has the DNA TGTGCCAGCAGCCGGACTAGCGGGACTCAAGAGACCCAGTACTTC. Encoded protein: CASSRTSGTQETQYF.

The chain links TRBV9 to TRBJ1-2; D is unclear. The ends were cut back, 0 bases at V and 0 bases at J, with 3 bases in the middle. The CDR3 extends over 13 amino acids. The V gene's germline CDR1 is SGDLS and CDR2 YYNGEE. CDR3 DNA sequence: TGTGCCAGCAGCGTAGACGCTAACTATGGCTACACCTTC. Protein product: CASSVDANYGYTF.

The genes are TRBV6-1 and TRBJ1-2; no clear D gene. CDR1 MNHNS and CDR2 SASEGT come from the germline V gene. Deletions cut 5 bases from V and 5 bases from J, with 9 bases between. This CDR3 contains 12 residues. For the CDR3, the DNA is TGTGCCAGCAGTCCGGCCGGATATGGCTACACCTTC. It translates to CASSPAGYGYTF.

This clone was observed once. For the CDR3, the DNA is TGTGCCAGCAGTATAACGAATCCGACCGGGACAGATACGCAGTATTTT. Its protein product is CASSITNPTGTDTQYF. The chain couples TRBV5-6 to TRBJ2-3; no reliable D call. The CDR3 covers 16 residues. The germline CDR1 and CDR2 sequences are SGHDT and YYEEEE. Trimming cost V 5 bases and J 3 bases, with 19 bases left between them.

The rearrangement links TRBV6-5 to TRBJ1-1; maybe TRBD1 (5 bases). V lost 8 bases and J 5 bases, leaving 21 bases between the germline ends. The CDR3 totals 15 residues. Looked up from germline, CDR1 is MNHEY and CDR2 is SVGAGI. The CDR3 region has the DNA TGTGCCAGCCAGCCACAGTCAGGGAGGCGAACTGAAGCTTTCTTT. Protein sequence: CASQPQSGRRTEAFF.

The rearrangement uses TRBV5-1 and TRBJ1-1, with D perhaps matching TRBD1 (5 bases). CDR3 length: 16 residues. V was cut by 3 bases and J by 0 bases, with 15 bases left in between. CDR1 is SGHRS and CDR2 is YFSETQ in the germline V gene. CDR3 bases: TGCGCCAGCAGCTCTGCAGGGCTGGTCATGAACACTGAAGCTTTCTTT. Translated, it gives CASSSAGLVMNTEAFF.

The chain joins TRBV4-1 to TRBJ2-1; D is possibly TRBD1 (6 bases). Germline CDR1 is MGHRA and CDR2 is YSYEKL. CDR3 length: 17 residues. The V end lost 1 base, the J end lost 6 bases, and 19 bases lay between the germline ends. The CDR3 loop reads CASSQVRNRVALNEQFF. The DNA for the CDR3 is TGCGCCAGCAGCCAAGTTCGGAACAGGGTGGCCCTCAATGAGCAGTTCTTC.

This sequence joins TRBV28 and TRBJ1-1; no reliable D call. The germline gives CDR1 MDHEN, CDR2 SYDVKM. V was shortened by 5 bases and J by 3 bases, with 13 bases between the two germline ends. The CDR3 runs to 14 residues. CDR3: CASSGRVSYTEAFF. The CDR3 DNA reads as TGTGCCAGCAGTGGAAGGGTCAGTTACACTGAAGCTTTCTTT.

The chain has TRBV10-3 and TRBJ1-2; perhaps TRBD1 as D (6 bases). Germline values: CDR1 ENHRY, CDR2 SYGVKD. The CDR3 has 15 residues. Trimming stripped 7 bases from V and 1 base from J, with 16 bases between. The CDR3 loop is CAITEGVGINYGYTF. The CDR3 bases are TGTGCCATCACCGAGGGGGTAGGAATTAACTATGGCTACACCTTC.

This clone appeared once. The chain joins TRBV5-1 to TRBJ2-5; TRBD1 aligns across 12 bases. Germline V CDR1 and CDR2: SGHRS, YFSETQ. CDR3 size: 18 residues. The ends lost 4 bases at V and 4 bases at J; junction bases unmatched: 14. The chain's CDR3 is CASSTGSWGQGAVETQYF. Here the CDR3 DNA reads TGCGCCAGCAGCACGGGGTCTTGGGGACAGGGGGCTGTAGAGACCCAGTACTTC.

The CDR3 reads CASSQEDTSQAFF. The DNA for the CDR3 is TGTGCCAGCAGCCAAGAGGACACAAGTCAAGCTTTCTTT. The rearrangement links TRBV4-2 to TRBJ1-1; maybe TRBD1 (5 bases). Trimming took 0 bases from V and 9 from J, leaving 11 bases between them. This CDR3 comprises 13 residues. The V gene's germline CDR1 is LGHNA and CDR2 YNFKEQ.

The genes are TRBV6-6 and TRBJ2-7; D might be TRBD1 or TRBD2, each matching 5 bases. Germline V gives CDR1 MNHNY, CDR2 SVGAGI (reference sequence). V lost 6 bases, J lost 1 base, and 10 bases lay in between. This CDR3 spans 13 amino acids. CDR3 region: CASRAGTSYEQYF. The DNA of the CDR3 is TGTGCCAGCAGGGCCGGGACGTCCTACGAGCAGTACTTC.

The V gene is TRBV9, the J gene TRBJ2-7; TRBD1 is a possible D gene (6 bases). The CDR3 sequence is 13 residues long. V lost 0 bases and J lost 3, with 7 bases in between. Germline V lookup: CDR1 SGDLS, CDR2 YYNGEE. The CDR3 nucleotides read TGTGCCAGCAGCGTAGGGGACATCTACGAGCAGTACTTC. Residues: CASSVGDIYEQYF. The variable domain in full, with the rest retrieved from reference TRBV9 and TRBJ2-7, is DSGVTQTPKHLITATGQRVTLRCSPRSGDLSVYWYQQSLDQGLQFLIQYYNGEERAKGNILERFSAQQFPDLHSELNLSSLELGDSALYFCASSVGDIYEQYFGPGTRLTVT.

The chain has TRBV30 and TRBJ1-2; D call uncertain. This CDR3 is built from 12 residues. CDR1 GTSNPN and CDR2 SVGIG come from the germline V gene (reference sequence). V was clipped by 3 bases and J by 4 bases, with 9 bases between them. CDR3: CAWREGPYGYTF. CDR3 nucleotides: TGTGCCTGGAGGGAGGGCCCCTATGGCTACACCTTC. The variable domain in full, completed from reference TRBV30 and TRBJ1-2, reads SQTIHQWPATLVQPVGSPLSLECTVEGTSNPNLYWYRQAAGRGLQLLFYSVGIGQISSEVPQNLSASRPQDRQFILSSKKLLLSDSGFYLCAWREGPYGYTFGSGTRLTVV.

This clone came up a few times. The chain carries TRBV7-2 and TRBJ1-1, with D perhaps TRBD1 (6 bases). In germline, CDR1 is SGHTA, CDR2 FQGNSA. Deletions cut 5 bases from V and 8 bases from J, with 12 bases between. The CDR3 has 12 residues. CDR3 DNA: TGTGCCAGCAGCCCCGACAGGTTGGAAGCTTTCTTT. Protein sequence: CASSPDRLEAFF.

The chain employs TRBV9 and TRBJ2-3; D perhaps matches TRBD2 (7 bases). CDR1 is SGDLS, CDR2 YYNGEE, per germline. The CDR3 contains 15 residues. V lost 5 bases and J 5 bases, leaving 18 bases between the germline ends. DNA for the CDR3: TGTGCCAGCAGTAGAGACGGGGGGCTTGAAGATACGCAGTATTTT. Its translation: CASSRDGGLEDTQYF.

The chain joins TRBV7-2 to TRBJ2-5; no clear D gene. With 5 bases removed from V and 4 bases from J, the gap between germline ends came to 14 bases. Germline V gives CDR1 SGHTA, CDR2 FQGNSA. This CDR3 has 14 amino acids. The CDR3 protein is CASSPPPGGETQYF. The CDR3 region has the DNA TGTGCCAGCAGCCCGCCGCCCGGTGGAGAGACCCAGTACTTC.

This chain uses TRBV9 with TRBJ2-2, with a weak D call TRBD2 (5 bases). The V end lost 3 bases, the J end lost 5 bases, and 11 bases lay between the germline ends. Germline assignment: CDR1 SGDLS and CDR2 YYNGEE. The CDR3 has 14 amino acids. The CDR3 loop is CASSGRRGTGELFF. In nucleotides, the CDR3 is TGTGCCAGCAGCGGGAGACGAGGGACCGGGGAGCTGTTTTTT.

V is TRBV5-1 and J is TRBJ1-6; D gene ambiguous. V was trimmed by 1 base and J by 5 bases, leaving 7 bases between them. The germline gives CDR1 SGHRS, CDR2 YFSETQ. The CDR3 totals 14 residues. The CDR3 bases are TGCGCCAGCAGCTTGACAACAGATAATTCACCCCTCCACTTT. As protein: CASSLTTDNSPLHF.